This T cell receptor beta chain was observed in a study of T cell responses to AZD1222 COVID-19 vaccine. Study-wide results and limits: Targeting of unmutated variant regions was reportedly seen in nearly half of spike-specific TCRs.

Repertoires were generated with immunoSEQ multiplex PCR, while TCRdb's copy carries only in-frame clones and drops some. The repertoire has 150,000 to 200,000 clones, 85% to 95% of them found once; the top ten carry 2.5% to 3%. In the case of this clone: The antigen remains unidentified.

The sequence was collected from an adult in good health. Specimen: peripheral blood, collected on day 0 of AZD1222 vaccination.

This CDR3 is CASSIDSGGATEAFF. The DNA of the CDR3 is TGTGCCAGTAGTATAGATTCCGGGGGGGCCACTGAAGCTTTCTTT. This chain links TRBV19 with TRBJ1-1; TRBD1 is a possible D gene (6 bases). V was pared by 0 bases and J by 4 bases, with 12 bases between. Germline CDR1 is LNHDA and CDR2 is SQIVND (reference sequence). The CDR3 is 15 residues long.